This TCR beta chain appears in the sequencing data of a study of graft-versus-host responses after intestinal transplantation. V was clipped by 4 bases and J by 6 bases; unmatched bases: 5. This CDR3 has 14 amino acids. Germline values: CDR1 SGDLS, CDR2 YYNGEE. Here immunoSEQ multiplex PCR was the method, and the copy in TCRdb shows in-frame clones only, minus some. The sample comprises roughly 110,000 clones, around 90% of which are singletons, and 0.6% to 0.8% rests with the top ten. Comments on this clone: What it binds is unknown.

The sequence was collected from a human donor who was the organ donor for an intestinal transplant. Material: unstimulated CD4+ T cells sorted from spleen or lymph node cells, obtained before transplant. The rearrangement joins TRBV9 to TRBJ2-2; 8 bases map to TRBD2. CDR3 region: CASSSDGGAGELFF. As DNA, the CDR3 is TGTGCCAGCAGCTCCGACGGGGGGGCCGGGGAGCTGTTTTTT.